Sequencing of this T cell receptor (beta chain) was carried out in a study of T cell changes during pregnancy in multiple sclerosis. Clones were read by immunoSEQ multiplex PCR, and TCRdb kept only the in-frame ones, dropping some. Here the sample spans around 41,000 clones, about 90% being singletons. The CDR3 extends over 13 amino acids. CDR1 is LNHNV, CDR2 YYDKDF, per germline (reference sequence). The V end was cut by 1 base, the J end by 4 bases, with 5 bases between. The sample was CD4+ T cells from peripheral blood mononuclear cells, taken in the third trimester of pregnancy. The origin of this receptor is a female donor in good health, enrolled as a control in a pregnancy study. The chain joins TRBV15 to TRBJ1-3, with D unclear. CDR3 in amino acids: CATSRVVGNTIYF. Written as DNA, the CDR3 is TGTGCCACCAGCAGAGTAGTAGGAAACACCATATATTTT.